Shown below are 20 T cell receptor beta chains from a single sample sequenced in a study of blood T cell repertoires in COVID-19. Repertoires were generated with immunoSEQ multiplex PCR, while TCRdb's copy carries only in-frame clones and drops some. The sample includes about 190,000 clones, about 89% of them seen just once. Sequences were obtained from peripheral blood. These receptors were collected from a man in his forties or fifties with acute or convalescent COVID-19.

The V call is TRBV11-3, the J call TRBJ2-1; D is unclear. CDR1 SGHNT and CDR2 YENEEA come from the germline V gene. The CDR3 consists of 13 residues. The V end was cut by 0 bases, the J end by 4 bases, with 4 bases between. The CDR3 sequence: CASSLDLYNEQFF. CDR3 DNA: TGTGCCAGCAGCTTAGATCTATACAATGAGCAGTTCTTC. Drawing the rest from reference TRBV11-3 and TRBJ2-1, the complete variable domain is EAGVVQSPRYKIIEKKQPVAFWCNPISGHNTLYWYLQNLGQGPELLIRYENEEAVDDSQLPKDRFSAERLKGVDSTLKIQPAELGDSAVYLCASSLDLYNEQFFGPGTRLTVL.

The chain has TRBV19 and TRBJ1-2; no reliable D call. The CDR3 covers 13 residues. From germline, CDR1 is LNHDA and CDR2 SQIVND (reference sequence). V dropped 3 bases and J dropped 7 bases, with 12 bases sitting between them. The CDR3 DNA reads TGTGCCAGTAGTATCCTCGGGGAAGCTGGCTACACCTTC. It specifies CASSILGEAGYTF.

The chain links TRBV5-1 to TRBJ1-2; 7 bases map to TRBD1. Looked up from germline, CDR1 is SGHRS and CDR2 is YFSETQ. This CDR3 is built from 14 residues. The trim removed 2 bases at V and 6 bases at J, leaving 7 bases unmatched. The CDR3 DNA is TGCGCCAGCAGCTTCTCGACAGGGTTAGATGGCTACACCTTC. Amino acids: CASSFSTGLDGYTF. Variable domain in full (rest from reference TRBV5-1 and TRBJ1-2): KAGVTQTPRYLIKTRGQQVTLSCSPISGHRSVSWYQQTPGQGLQFLFEYFSETQRNKGNFPGRFSGRQFSNSRSEMNVSTLELGDSALYLCASSFSTGLDGYTFGSGTRLTVV.

The chain carries TRBV5-1 and TRBJ1-2, with 8 bases lining up with TRBD1. CDR3 length equals 14 residues. The J segment lost 6 bases and the V segment lost 2 bases, leaving 6 bases of the junction unmatched. Germline-derived CDR1 and CDR2 are SGHRS and YFSETQ. CDR3 residues: CASSFRDRIDGYTF. The CDR3 nucleotides read TGCGCCAGCAGCTTCCGGGACAGGATCGATGGCTACACCTTC.

The chain is built from TRBV28 and TRBJ1-2; 7 bases align to TRBD1. The V segment lost 5 bases and the J segment 8 bases; nucleotides outside the gene matches: 14. Looked up from germline, CDR1 is MDHEN and CDR2 is SYDVKM. The CDR3 totals 15 residues. The CDR3 loop reads CASSTPSTGPAGYTF. CDR3 sequence (DNA): TGTGCCAGCAGTACCCCCTCGACAGGGCCGGCAGGCTACACCTTC.

This clone has only one observation. J is TRBJ1-5 and V is TRBV4-2; D possibly corresponds to TRBD1 (5 bases). The germline V gene encodes CDR1 LGHNA and CDR2 YNFKEQ. V was pared by 1 base and J by 1 base, with 5 bases between. This CDR3 has 14 residues. The CDR3 DNA sequence: TGTGCCAGCAGCCAAGGACAGAGCAATCAGCCCCAGCATTTT. This codes for CASSQGQSNQPQHF.

V is TRBV19 and J is TRBJ1-1; 8 nucleotides agree with TRBD1. Trimming cost V 5 bases and J 10 bases; bases outside gene matches: 6. Germline assignment: CDR1 LNHDA and CDR2 SQIVND (reference sequence). CDR3 length: 12 residues. CDR3 sequence: CASSLRGRGAFF. DNA for the CDR3: TGTGCCAGTAGTCTCAGGGGGCGCGGAGCTTTCTTT.

The rearrangement links TRBV18 to TRBJ2-1; tentative D call: TRBD1 (6 bases). Germline V gives CDR1 KGHSH, CDR2 LQKENI. The CDR3 consists of 13 residues. V was trimmed by 6 bases and J by 4 bases, leaving 10 bases between them. The CDR3 DNA reads as TGTGCCAGCTCCCAAACAGGGTACAATGAGCAGTTCTTC. Encoded protein: CASSQTGYNEQFF.

This sequence joins TRBV30 and TRBJ1-2, with a tentative D call TRBD1 (6 bases). The V end lost 7 bases, the J end lost 0 bases, and 15 bases lay between the germline ends. Germline loops: CDR1 GTSNPN, CDR2 SVGIG (reference sequence). The CDR3 has 14 amino acids. The CDR3 spells CASITGRTNYGYTF. CDR3 bases: TGTGCCTCTATTACAGGGCGGACTAACTATGGCTACACCTTC.

The chain links TRBV7-9 to TRBJ1-4; 7 nucleotides line up with TRBD1. V lost 1 base to trimming and J lost 5 bases; unmatched junction nucleotides: 4. CDR3 size: 15 residues. From germline, CDR1 is SEHNR and CDR2 FQNEAQ (reference sequence). This chain's CDR3 is CASSLGQGENEKLFF. The DNA for the CDR3 is TGTGCCAGCAGCTTAGGGCAGGGGGAAAATGAAAAACTGTTTTTT.

This chain's CDR3 is CASSLALVAGEGTDTQYF. Written as DNA, the CDR3 is TGTGCCAGCAGCTTAGCGCTAGTGGCGGGGGAGGGCACAGATACGCAGTATTTT. The V gene is TRBV11-1, the J gene TRBJ2-3, with TRBD2 identical over 7 bases. The CDR3 totals 18 residues. V shed 0 bases, J shed 1 base, and the junction held 10 bases outside the gene matches. Germline V gene sequence: CDR1 SGHAT, CDR2 FQDESV (reference sequence).

The J gene is TRBJ2-2, the V gene TRBV23-1; TRBD1 matches at 8 bases. TRBV23-1 is an ORF, and what it does is uncertain. Unmatched junction bases numbered 9, after V lost 4 bases and J lost 8 bases. The CDR3 is 15 amino acids. The CDR3, as DNA: TGCGCCAGCAGTCCCCCGACAGGGGTTCCGGGGGAGCTGTTTTTT. As protein: CASSPPTGVPGELFF.

The gene calls are TRBV7-6 and TRBJ1-6; tentatively, D is TRBD1 (5 bases). The germline V gene encodes CDR1 SGHVS and CDR2 FNYEAQ. V gave up 2 bases and J gave up 7 bases, with 12 bases separating them. The CDR3 is 15 amino acids. This CDR3 is CASSLLGGDNSPLHF. CDR3 coding DNA: TGTGCCAGCAGCTTATTGGGGGGGGACAATTCACCCCTCCACTTT. The full variable domain, with the rest looked up from reference TRBV7-6 and TRBJ1-6, is GAGVSQSPRYKVTKRGQDVALRCDPISGHVSLYWYRQALGQGPEFLTYFNYEAQQDKSGLPNDRFSAERPEGSISTLTIQRTEQRDSAMYRCASSLLGGDNSPLHFGNGTRLTVT.

The rearrangement links TRBV6-1 to TRBJ1-2, with a possible D match to TRBD1 (6 bases). Germline V lookup: CDR1 MNHNS, CDR2 SASEGT. The CDR3 is 14 residues long. The germline V and J ends were trimmed by 2 bases and 5 bases, with 12 bases remaining between them. This chain's CDR3 is CASSEQWGLYGYTF. The CDR3 DNA reads TGTGCCAGCAGTGAACAATGGGGGCTTTATGGCTACACCTTC.

V is TRBV9 and J is TRBJ2-7; D is perhaps TRBD2 (5 bases). The V gene lost 0 bases and the J gene lost 0 bases, with 7 bases spanning the gap. The CDR3 sequence is 14 residues long. CDR1 and CDR2 from the germline V gene are SGDLS and YYNGEE. CDR3: CASSVGGSSYEQYF. DNA of the CDR3: TGTGCCAGCAGCGTAGGAGGGAGCTCCTACGAGCAGTACTTC.

The V and J genes are TRBV6-4 and TRBJ1-2, with 8 bases matching TRBD1. Germline lookup yields CDR1 MRHNA and CDR2 SNTAGT. CDR3 length: 15 amino acids. Trimming at V came to 3 bases and at J to 2 bases, leaving 5 bases not matched to a gene. The CDR3 sequence is CASSDEAGGNYGYTF. CDR3 nucleotides: TGTGCCAGCAGTGATGAAGCAGGGGGCAACTATGGCTACACCTTC.

The chain couples TRBV5-5 to TRBJ2-7, with 8 nucleotides matching TRBD1. Germline assignment: CDR1 SGHKS and CDR2 YYEKEE (reference sequence). The trim removed 4 bases at V and 2 bases at J, leaving 5 bases unmatched. The CDR3 extends over 14 amino acids. This CDR3 reads CASSLRDRTYEQYF. The CDR3 DNA reads TGTGCCAGCAGCCTCCGGGACAGGACCTACGAGCAGTACTTC.

The rearrangement links TRBV4-1 to TRBJ1-2; D gene uncertain. There are 15 residues in the CDR3. Trimming pared 5 bases from V and 4 bases from J, leaving 17 bases between. CDR1 MGHRA and CDR2 YSYEKL come from the germline V gene. The CDR3 region is CASSSVEGLGYGYTF. The DNA for the CDR3 is TGCGCCAGCAGCTCTGTGGAGGGTCTTGGCTATGGCTACACCTTC.

This chain joins TRBV28 and TRBJ2-5, with 9 bases that match TRBD1. The CDR3 is made up of 15 amino acids. J gave up 4 bases and V 3 bases, and 6 bases lay outside the gene matches. Germline V gene sequence: CDR1 MDHEN, CDR2 SYDVKM. CDR3 protein: CASSLGQGPTETQYF. The CDR3 DNA is TGTGCCAGCAGTTTGGGACAGGGCCCAACAGAGACCCAGTACTTC.

The chain couples TRBV7-3 to TRBJ2-1, with D possibly TRBD1 on 5 matching bases. The CDR3 extends over 13 amino acids. Trimming cost V 5 bases and J 7 bases, with 12 bases left between them. Germline CDR1 is SGHTA and CDR2 is FQGTGA. The CDR3 DNA follows: TGTGCCAGCAGCCCCGACGACAGTAATGAGCAGTTCTTC. Protein product: CASSPDDSNEQFF.